A single sample gave rise to the 5 T cell receptor beta chains below, sequenced in a study of shared clonotypes between healthy human individuals. Method: immunoSEQ multiplex PCR; TCRdb's copy keeps in-frame clones and lacks some. The sample contains 2 million to 2.5 million clones, 80% to 95% of which appear only once. The specimen sequenced was naive CD4+ T cells from PBMCs. Subset in this sample: CD45RA+ positively selected. These receptors all come from a man younger than 35 in good health. Some clones in this sample may be carry-over from other donors' samples.

As for this clone: Other DNA sequences in the same sample also yield this CDR3. The rearrangement joins TRBV7-9 to TRBJ1-2; 8 nucleotides agree with TRBD1. V lost 1 base to trimming and J lost 3 bases; unmatched junction nucleotides: 4. This CDR3 comprises 15 residues. Per germline, CDR1 SEHNR and CDR2 FQNEAQ (reference sequence). The CDR3: CASSLGQGLDYGYTF. The CDR3 DNA reads TGTGCCAGCAGCTTAGGACAGGGGTTAGACTATGGCTACACCTTC.

This CDR3 reads CASSDAGGKRFDGYTF. The DNA for the CDR3 is TGTGCCAGCTCAGATGCAGGGGGCAAACGGTTTGACGGCTACACCTTC. This chain connects TRBV28 to TRBJ1-2; 8 bases fit TRBD1. The CDR3 extends over 16 amino acids. Germline V gene data show CDR1 as MDHEN and CDR2 as SYDVKM. V was clipped by 8 bases and J by 8 bases; unmatched bases: 19.

V usage is TRBV10-1 and J usage is TRBJ2-5, with 7 bases fitting TRBD2. The CDR3 runs 14 residues. The trim removed 2 bases at V and 2 bases at J, leaving 2 bases unmatched. From germline, CDR1 is WNHNN and CDR2 SYGVQD (reference sequence). CDR3 DNA: TGCGCCAGCAGTGAGGGGGGGGGACAAGAGACCCAGTACTTC. Amino acid sequence: CASSEGGGQETQYF.

The chain uses TRBV28 and TRBJ1-5; 7 bases line up with TRBD1. Germline values: CDR1 MDHEN, CDR2 SYDVKM. This CDR3 has 15 residues. Unmatched junction bases numbered 8, after V lost 5 bases and J lost 4 bases. CDR3 DNA sequence: TGTGCCAGCAGTGCTCCGGGACAGAGAAATCAGCCCCAGCATTTT. Protein sequence: CASSAPGQRNQPQHF.

The CDR3 nucleotides are TGTGCCAGCAGTTCCCCAGGGGGTGATACCCCCCAGCATTTT. This gives the protein CASSSPGGDTPQHF. The chain links TRBV28 to TRBJ1-5; 7 bases agree with TRBD1. The V and J ends lost 4 bases and 10 bases, in that order; junction bases with no gene match: 10. The CDR3 is made up of 14 amino acids. Per the germline V gene, CDR1 is MDHEN and CDR2 is SYDVKM.